This TCR beta chain was captured by sequencing in a study of T cell repertoires in cytomegalovirus infection. Whole-study context: Public TCR beta signatures marked donors with CMV infection and the matching HLA. Findings and limits, study-wide: Within the response measured ex vivo, HLA-C-restricted CMV-specific TCR beta clonotypes were dominant.

A note on this clonotype: Its antigen is undetermined.

This CDR3 comprises 15 residues. Germline CDR1 is MDHEN and CDR2 is SYDVKM. Trimming removed 5 bases at V and 1 base at J, with 14 bases between. TCRdb redid the calling of the reads with MiXCR, one entry per CDR3 protein. The sample holds some 680,000 distinct CDR3 sequences, less than 40% seen once. This chain uses TRBV28 with TRBJ1-2, with D possibly TRBD1 on 5 matching bases. The origin of this receptor is a human donor in good health (CMV status not recorded). Some clones in this sample may be carry-over from other donors' samples. Sequencing was done on a sample of PBMCs. The CDR3 bases are TGTGCCAGCAGTCTAGCGACAGCGATTAACTATGGCTACACCTTC. Encoded protein: CASSLATAINYGYTF.